Sequencing of this T cell receptor (beta chain) was carried out in a study of Ad26.COV2.S vaccination and SARS-CoV-2 variants. Study context: Trial arm assignment for the donor was COV1001 Ad26.COV2.S.

As for this clone: The antigen is unknown.

V was clipped by 0 bases and J by 4 bases; unmatched bases: 4. The CDR3 totals 15 residues. The germline gives CDR1 ENHRY, CDR2 SYGVKD. Study conclusions and caveats: It is possible that the TCR breadth and depth analyses underestimated the total T cell responses. CD8+ and CD4+ T cells specific for spike reportedly responded with substantial breadth after vaccination.

Treatment indicated: about 20 received Ad26.COV2.S at low or high dose, single or two shots; 5 received placebo; per-sample allocation not given. Each sample was drawn 63 days after the first injection (of vaccine or placebo). Clones were sequenced by immunoSEQ multiplex PCR, and TCRdb holds only the in-frame ones, with some missing. Among about 680,000 clones listed, 70% to 90% were seen once. The origin of this receptor is a person aged 18-60 years who received the Ad26.COV2.S COVID-19 vaccine or a placebo. The chain combines TRBV10-3 with TRBJ2-3; 7 nucleotides match TRBD1. The material sequenced was peripheral blood, taken in a trial of Ad26.COV2.S vaccine versus placebo. The CDR3 DNA is TGTGCCATCAGTGAGTCGAGAGGGGGCCCAGATACGCAGTATTTT. It specifies CAISESRGGPDTQYF.